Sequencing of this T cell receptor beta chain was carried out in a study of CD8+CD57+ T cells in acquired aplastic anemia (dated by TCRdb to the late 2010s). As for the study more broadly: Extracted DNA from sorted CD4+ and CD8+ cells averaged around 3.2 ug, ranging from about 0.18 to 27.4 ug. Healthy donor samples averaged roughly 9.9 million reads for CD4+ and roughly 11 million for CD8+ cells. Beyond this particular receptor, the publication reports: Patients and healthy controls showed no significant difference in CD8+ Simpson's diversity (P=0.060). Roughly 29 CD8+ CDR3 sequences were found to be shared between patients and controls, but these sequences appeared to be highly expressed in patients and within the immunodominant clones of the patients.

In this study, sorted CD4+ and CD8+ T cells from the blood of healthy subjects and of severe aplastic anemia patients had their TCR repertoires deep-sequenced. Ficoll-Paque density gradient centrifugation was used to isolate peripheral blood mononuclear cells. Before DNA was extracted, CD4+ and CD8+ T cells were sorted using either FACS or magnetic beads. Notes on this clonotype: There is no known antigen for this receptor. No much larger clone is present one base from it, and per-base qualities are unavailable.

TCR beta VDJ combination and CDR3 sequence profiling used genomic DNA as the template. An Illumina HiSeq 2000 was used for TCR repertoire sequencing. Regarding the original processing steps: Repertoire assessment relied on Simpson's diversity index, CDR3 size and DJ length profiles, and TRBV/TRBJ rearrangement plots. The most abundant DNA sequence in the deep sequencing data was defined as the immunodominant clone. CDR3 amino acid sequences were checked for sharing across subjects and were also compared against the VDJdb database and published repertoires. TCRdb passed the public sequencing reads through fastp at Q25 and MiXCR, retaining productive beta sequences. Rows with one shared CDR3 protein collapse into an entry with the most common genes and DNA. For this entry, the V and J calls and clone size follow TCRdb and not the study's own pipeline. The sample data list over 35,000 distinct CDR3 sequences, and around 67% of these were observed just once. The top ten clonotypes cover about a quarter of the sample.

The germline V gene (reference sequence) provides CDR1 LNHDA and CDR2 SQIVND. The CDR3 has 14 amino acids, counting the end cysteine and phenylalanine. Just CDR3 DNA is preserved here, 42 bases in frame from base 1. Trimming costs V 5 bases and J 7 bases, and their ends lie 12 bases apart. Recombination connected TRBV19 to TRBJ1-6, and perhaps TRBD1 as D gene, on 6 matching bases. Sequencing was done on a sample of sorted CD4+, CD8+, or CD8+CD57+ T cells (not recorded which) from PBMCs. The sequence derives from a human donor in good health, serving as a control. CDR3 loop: CASSVTGSNSPLHF. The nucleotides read TGTGCCAGTAGTGTGACAGGTTCCAATTCACCCCTCCACTTT.